This T cell receptor beta chain was sequenced during a study of vaccination effects on CD4 cells after COVID-19. Antigen-specific CD4+ T cells expanded by the ViraFEST assay with viral peptide pools were then sequenced. It was after 10 days of culture that CD4+ T cells were isolated. Either the mRNA-1273 or the BNT162b2 vaccine was given to participants as two doses. TCRdb's table, derived via immunoSEQ multiplex PCR, lists solely in-frame clones and lacks some. This table holds tens of thousands of clones, about 69% found once. Turning to this clone: What it binds is unknown.

Unmatched junction bases numbered 4, after V lost 1 base and J lost 2 bases. CDR3 length: 15 residues. Looked up from germline, CDR1 is SGHDT and CDR2 is YYEEEE. The specimen comprised CD4+ T cells from PBMCs cultured with HCoV-NL63 spike peptides, sampled after COVID-19 vaccination. V usage is TRBV5-6 and J usage is TRBJ2-7; 9 bases line up with TRBD2. This TCR came from a human donor who received a COVID-19 vaccine. The CDR3 spells CASSLLIAGAYEQYF. The CDR3 DNA sequence: TGTGCCAGCAGCTTGTTAATAGCGGGAGCCTACGAGCAGTACTTC.